One T cell receptor (beta chain) is described in this entry. Its antigen is unidentified. Naive CD8 cells lacked CD45RO and underwent positive selection for CCR7, leaving out terminally differentiated effector memory CD45RA+ cells. Healthy HIV-negative adults with no recent acute infections or vaccinations were recruited as donors. This sample stems from a study of shared clonotypes between healthy human individuals. Study-wide points: Few donors limited the genetic and exposure-history diversity represented.

In the authors' methods: In the immunoSEQ data, sequences were junction-only and lacked quality scores, so filtering differed. Sequenced by immunoSEQ multiplex PCR; TCRdb stores in-frame clones only, minus some. The DNA gave D and trimming, while V, J and clone size come from that table. The sample has roughly 2 million clones, about 95% seen once. Trimming cost V 6 bases and J 5 bases, with 23 bases left between them. Germline V lookup: CDR1 MNHNY, CDR2 SVGAGI (reference sequence). This CDR3 has 16 residues. Sequencing used naive CD8+ T cells sorted from blood. V and J are TRBV6-6 and TRBJ2-7, with D perhaps TRBD1 (6 bases). The clonotype originates from a man aged 18 to 29 in good health. This chain's CDR3 is CASSSLGASMRDEQYF. The CDR3 DNA reads TGTGCCAGCAGCTCTCTGGGGGCTTCTATGCGGGACGAGCAGTACTTC.